Below, 26 T cell receptor beta chains from the same sample are listed, as sequenced in a study of shared clonotypes between healthy human individuals. Data came from immunoSEQ multiplex PCR; TCRdb stores just in-frame clones and leaves some out. The sample carries 2 million to 2.5 million clones, 90% to 95% recorded once. The sequenced material came from naive CD4+ T cells from PBMCs. Subset defined: CD45RA+ positively selected. All receptors come from a man aged 18 to 35 in good health. Some clones in this sample may be carry-over from other donors' samples.

In its sample, this clone was seen once. The rearrangement joins TRBV27 to TRBJ2-7; TRBD1 agrees at 8 bases. The CDR3 totals 15 residues. J was trimmed by 0 bases and V by 7 bases; bases with no gene match: 8. CDR1 is MNHEY, CDR2 SMNVEV, per germline (reference sequence). The CDR3 bases are TGTGCCAGCAAACCGGGACAGGCGACCTCCTACGAGCAGTACTTC. Its translation: CASKPGQATSYEQYF.

The chain joins TRBV5-4 to TRBJ2-1; the D is unclear. Per the germline V gene, CDR1 is SGHNT and CDR2 is YYREEE (reference sequence). Trimming stripped 3 bases from V and 5 bases from J, with 6 bases between. The CDR3 totals 12 residues. The CDR3 reads CASSSTHNEQFF. CDR3 coding DNA: TGTGCCAGCAGCTCTACCCACAATGAGCAGTTCTTC.

Remarks on this clone: Different DNA sequences within this sample yield the same CDR3. The chain has TRBV9 and TRBJ2-1, with 10 bases identical to TRBD2. Per germline, CDR1 SGDLS and CDR2 YYNGEE. V was clipped by 4 bases and J by 4 bases; unmatched bases: 2. The CDR3 is 14 residues long. This chain's CDR3 is CASSRTSGYNEQFF. In DNA, the CDR3 is TGTGCCAGCAGCCGGACTAGCGGATACAATGAGCAGTTCTTC.

The rearrangement links TRBV4-2 to TRBJ2-2; 9 positions agree with TRBD2. Germline loops: CDR1 LGHNA, CDR2 YNFKEQ. The CDR3 has 17 amino acids. V lost 7 bases, J lost 2 bases, and 11 bases stayed unmatched. Written as DNA, the CDR3 is TGTGCCAGCAAGGGGAGCGCTAGCGGGATAAACACCGGGGAGCTGTTTTTT. Translation gives CASKGSASGINTGELFF.

The genes are TRBV29-1 and TRBJ2-1; D is uncertain. Per germline, CDR1 SQVTM and CDR2 ANQGSEA. The CDR3 contains 12 residues. V lost 6 bases to trimming and J lost 2 bases, with 8 bases between them. The CDR3 DNA is TGCAGCGTAGCTGCTACCTACAATGAGCAGTTCTTC. Protein: CSVAATYNEQFF.

This chain connects TRBV6-6 to TRBJ1-2, with TRBD1 identical over 10 bases. This CDR3 is 15 amino acids long. V was pared by 5 bases and J by 4 bases, with 7 bases of the junction left unmatched. Germline CDR1 is MNHNY and CDR2 is SVGAGI (reference sequence). CDR3 DNA sequence: TGTGCCAGCAGTGCCGGGACAGGGGTACTCTATGGCTACACCTTC. Protein sequence: CASSAGTGVLYGYTF.

The rearrangement links TRBV28 to TRBJ2-3, with D tentatively TRBD2 (5 bases). From germline, CDR1 is MDHEN and CDR2 SYDVKM. The CDR3 runs 16 residues. Trimming removed 4 bases from V and 0 bases from J, with 14 bases in between. The CDR3 region has the DNA TGTGCCAGCAGTTCTCGCCTAGCAGCGAGCACAGATACGCAGTATTTT. This gives the protein CASSSRLAASTDTQYF.

The V and J genes are TRBV6-5 and TRBJ1-6; 7 bases match TRBD1. Trimming took 6 bases from V and 10 from J; bases not matched to a gene: 12. The CDR3 is made up of 15 amino acids. Germline V CDR1 and CDR2: MNHEY, SVGAGI. The CDR3: CASRPLATGKSPLHF. The DNA for the CDR3 is TGTGCCAGCAGACCGCTTGCGACAGGGAAATCACCCCTCCACTTT.

The chain recombines TRBV5-4 with TRBJ2-7; tentatively, D is TRBD1 or TRBD2 (5 bases each). Trimming took 0 bases from V and 3 from J, leaving 16 bases between them. The CDR3 consists of 16 residues. Per germline, CDR1 SGHNT and CDR2 YYREEE (reference sequence). The CDR3: CASSLDPRDGLYEQYF. The CDR3, as DNA: TGTGCCAGCAGCTTGGACCCCAGGGACGGCCTCTACGAGCAGTACTTC.

This clone appeared once. Other DNA sequences in the sample encode the same CDR3. CDR3 sequence reads: CASSLNRANYGYTF. The CDR3 DNA follows: TGTGCCAGCAGCTTAAACAGGGCCAACTATGGCTACACCTTC. This rearrangement joins TRBV7-2 to TRBJ1-2, with a weak D call TRBD1 (6 bases). Germline V CDR1 and CDR2: SGHTA, FQGNSA. Trimming removed 2 bases at V and 2 bases at J, with 9 bases between. CDR3 length equals 14 residues.

The genes are TRBV6-6 and TRBJ1-4; no clear D gene. CDR3 length: 14 residues. The germline V gene has CDR1 MNHNY and CDR2 SVGAGI (reference sequence). V was cut by 4 bases and J by 2 bases, with 8 bases left in between. CDR3 DNA sequence: TGTGCCAGCAGTTTAAGGGTTACTAATGAAAAACTGTTTTTT. Protein: CASSLRVTNEKLFF.

The CDR3 reads CASSEGTRDTDTQYF. The CDR3 coding sequence is TGTGCCAGCAGTGAAGGGACTAGAGACACAGATACGCAGTATTTT. V usage is TRBV6-1 and J usage is TRBJ2-3; 7 bases line up with TRBD2. This CDR3 is built from 15 residues. Germline V CDR1 and CDR2: MNHNS, SASEGT. J gave up 2 bases and V 1 base, and 3 bases lay outside the gene matches.

The chain links TRBV5-1 to TRBJ2-2; TRBD1 might be the D (6 bases). V was pared by 0 bases and J by 4 bases, with 13 bases between. CDR1 and CDR2 (germline): SGHRS, YFSETQ. CDR3 length equals 16 residues. CDR3 region: CASSLEVRGVTGELFF. CDR3 DNA: TGCGCCAGCAGCTTGGAGGTCAGGGGTGTCACCGGGGAGCTGTTTTTT.

The J gene is TRBJ2-7, the V gene TRBV5-3; D may be TRBD2 (6 bases). Being an ORF, TRBV5-3 has a function that is uncertain. Trimming removed 4 bases at V and 5 bases at J, with 13 bases between. The CDR3 runs to 13 residues. CDR3 sequence: CARSGTFENEQYF. CDR3 in DNA: TGTGCCAGAAGCGGGACTTTTGAGAACGAGCAGTACTTC.

The chain has TRBV28 and TRBJ2-2; the match to TRBD2 covers 10 bases. Germline V CDR1 and CDR2: MDHEN, SYDVKM. The CDR3 extends over 17 amino acids. Trimming at V came to 6 bases and at J to 7 bases, leaving 14 bases not matched to a gene. DNA for the CDR3: TGTGCCAGCAGCCCCGAGGTAGCGGGAGGCCGCGTCGGGGAGCTGTTTTTT. Its translation: CASSPEVAGGRVGELFF.

The chain recombines TRBV5-6 with TRBJ1-5; 8 bases are a match to TRBD1. The CDR3 consists of 17 residues. V shed 3 bases and J 4 bases; nucleotides not matched to a gene: 12. Germline CDR1 SGHDT, CDR2 YYEEEE. CDR3 residues: CASSYKDRGARNQPQHF. The CDR3, as DNA: TGTGCCAGCAGCTATAAAGACAGGGGAGCCCGTAATCAGCCCCAGCATTTT.

This clone was counted a few times. The chain carries TRBV7-9 and TRBJ1-5; 8 bases are a match to TRBD1. The ends lost 5 bases at V and 7 bases at J; junction bases unmatched: 7. The CDR3 extends over 14 amino acids. Germline V gene lookup returns CDR1 SEHNR and CDR2 FQNEAQ (reference sequence). The CDR3 DNA is TGTGCCAGCAGCCCGGACAGGGCCGACCAGCCCCAGCATTTT. This sequence encodes CASSPDRADQPQHF.

V is TRBV5-1 and J is TRBJ1-1; D is ambiguous. This CDR3 is 14 amino acids long. V was shortened by 0 bases and J by 1 base, with 7 bases between the two germline ends. Germline V gene sequence: CDR1 SGHRS, CDR2 YFSETQ. CDR3 in DNA: TGCGCCAGCAGCTTGGCAATTCAGAACACTGAAGCTTTCTTT. This codes for CASSLAIQNTEAFF.

The chain carries TRBV7-2 and TRBJ2-3; 10 bases are shared with TRBD2. CDR1 and CDR2 from the germline V gene are SGHTA and FQGNSA. This CDR3 contains 17 residues. The J segment lost 7 bases and the V segment lost 3 bases, leaving 13 bases of the junction unmatched. CDR3 coding DNA: TGTGCCAGCAGCTTTTCCCCAACTAGCGGGACACAATATACGCAGTATTTT. Protein sequence: CASSFSPTSGTQYTQYF.

The chain recombines TRBV6-5 with TRBJ1-1, with 9 nucleotides matching TRBD1. J was trimmed by 1 base and V by 5 bases; bases with no gene match: 2. Germline CDR1 is MNHEY and CDR2 is SVGAGI. The CDR3 length is 14 residues. This CDR3 reads CASSRQGGNTEAFF. In DNA form, the CDR3 reads TGTGCCAGCAGTCGACAGGGGGGGAACACTGAAGCTTTCTTT.

The chain couples TRBV28 to TRBJ1-1, with a possible D match to TRBD1 (5 bases). The CDR3 covers 15 residues. The V gene's germline CDR1 is MDHEN and CDR2 SYDVKM. The ends were cut back, 3 bases at V and 10 bases at J, with 21 bases in the middle. The CDR3 sequence: CASSLPIGTVLGAFF. The CDR3 bases are TGTGCCAGCAGTTTGCCTATCGGGACGGTTTTAGGAGCTTTCTTT.

In its sample, this clone was seen once. The J gene is TRBJ2-3, the V gene TRBV9; D assignment may be TRBD1 or TRBD2 (5 bases each). This CDR3 comprises 17 residues. The V gene lost 2 bases and the J gene lost 5 bases, with 21 bases spanning the gap. CDR1 is SGDLS and CDR2 is YYNGEE in the germline V gene. The CDR3 bases are TGTGCCAGCAGCGTTTCCCCGGACATCCTTGGGGGAGATACGCAGTATTTT. It yields the protein CASSVSPDILGGDTQYF.

V gene TRBV2 combines with J gene TRBJ2-5; 7 bases are shared with TRBD2. The CDR3 has 14 residues. Germline assignment: CDR1 SNHLY and CDR2 FYNNEI. The J segment lost 5 bases and the V segment lost 6 bases, leaving 9 bases of the junction unmatched. CDR3 loop: CASSEGGAGETQYF. In DNA form, the CDR3 reads TGTGCCAGCAGCGAGGGAGGGGCGGGCGAGACCCAGTACTTC.

V is TRBV11-3 and J is TRBJ2-2; maybe TRBD2 (5 bases). Trimming shortened V by 6 bases and J by 5 bases, and 13 bases separated the two germline ends. This CDR3 is 14 amino acids long. Germline loops: CDR1 SGHNT, CDR2 YENEEA. CDR3 sequence (DNA): TGTGCCAGCAGTCACAGCGGAGGAACCGGGGAGCTGTTTTTT. This encodes CASSHSGGTGELFF.

The rearrangement joins TRBV10-1 to TRBJ2-1, with no clear D. V dropped 11 bases and J dropped 7 bases, with 15 bases sitting between them. The germline gives CDR1 WNHNN, CDR2 SYGVQD (reference sequence). The CDR3 contains 12 residues. The chain's CDR3 is CAVREGENEQFF. Written as DNA, the CDR3 is TGCGCCGTAAGGGAAGGCGAGAATGAGCAGTTCTTC.

This chain connects TRBV5-1 to TRBJ2-7, with 8 bases lining up with TRBD2. CDR3 length equals 15 residues. Trimming cost V 0 bases and J 6 bases; bases outside gene matches: 8. Germline V lookup: CDR1 SGHRS, CDR2 YFSETQ. The CDR3 sequence: CASSLGSSGPSEQYF. DNA for the CDR3: TGCGCCAGCAGCTTGGGGTCTAGCGGGCCTTCCGAGCAGTACTTC. The variable domain in full, with the rest retrieved from reference TRBV5-1 and TRBJ2-7, is KAGVTQTPRYLIKTRGQQVTLSCSPISGHRSVSWYQQTPGQGLQFLFEYFSETQRNKGNFPGRFSGRQFSNSRSEMNVSTLELGDSALYLCASSLGSSGPSEQYFGPGTRLTVT.